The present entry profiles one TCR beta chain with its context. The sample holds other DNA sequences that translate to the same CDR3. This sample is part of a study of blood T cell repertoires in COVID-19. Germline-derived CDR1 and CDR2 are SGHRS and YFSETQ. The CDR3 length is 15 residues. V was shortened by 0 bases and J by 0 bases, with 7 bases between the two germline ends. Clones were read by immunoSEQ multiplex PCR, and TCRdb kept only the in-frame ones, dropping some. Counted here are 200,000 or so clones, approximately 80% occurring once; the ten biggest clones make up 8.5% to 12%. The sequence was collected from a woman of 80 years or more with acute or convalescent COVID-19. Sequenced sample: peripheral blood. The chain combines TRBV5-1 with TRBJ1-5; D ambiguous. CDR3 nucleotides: TGCGCCAGCAGCTTGGGAGCAAGTAGCAATCAGCCCCAGCATTTT. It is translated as CASSLGASSNQPQHF. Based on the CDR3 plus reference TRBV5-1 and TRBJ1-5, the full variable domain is KAGVTQTPRYLIKTRGQQVTLSCSPISGHRSVSWYQQTPGQGLQFLFEYFSETQRNKGNFPGRFSGRQFSNSRSEMNVSTLELGDSALYLCASSLGASSNQPQHFGDGTRLSIL.